One sample yielded the 21 T cell receptor beta chains listed below, sequenced in a study of T cell repertoires in cytomegalovirus infection (dated by TCRdb to about 2019). Sequencing relied on an Illumina HiSeq 1500. The public reads were reprocessed in TCRdb via fastp at Q25 and MiXCR, keeping in-frame beta chains. Rows matching on CDR3 protein sequence are summarized as one entry with the most common DNA and genes. The sample has 560,000 or so distinct CDR3 sequences on record, 15% to 20% of them singletons. Roughly a quarter of the sample comes from the top ten. The specimen was CD8+ T cells from PBMCs. These receptors all come from a human donor in good health (CMV status not recorded). Some clones in this sample may be carry-over from other donors' samples.

A word on this clonotype: An end of the junction differs from the germline gene, which may be a read error. The J gene is TRBJ1-1, the V gene TRBV27; 9 bases are shared with TRBD1. The CDR3 contains 15 residues. The germline V gene has CDR1 MNHEY and CDR2 SMNVEV (reference sequence). DNA for the CDR3: TGTTCCAGCAGTTTACGACAGGGGGTAAAGACTGAAGCTTTCTTT. Translated: CSSSLRQGVKTEAFF.

The rearrangement uses TRBV5-1 and TRBJ1-1; 11 bases are a match to TRBD1. Germline trimming cut 0 bases from V and 5 bases from J; bases unmatched to any gene: 3. The CDR3 has 15 residues. Germline CDR1 SGHRS, CDR2 YFSETQ. CDR3 protein: CASSLGDRGRTEAFF. The CDR3 bases are TGCGCCAGCAGCTTGGGGGACAGGGGGAGGACTGAAGCTTTCTTT.

This clonotype showed up many times. DNA for the CDR3: TGTGCCAGCAGTTACTCGAGGTTGAACACTGAAGCTTTCTTT. It encodes CASSYSRLNTEAFF. The gene calls are TRBV6-5 and TRBJ1-1, with D hard to call. V was trimmed by 0 bases and J by 0 bases, leaving 5 bases between them. CDR3 size: 14 residues. Germline values: CDR1 MNHEY, CDR2 SVGAGI.

This clonotype was recorded many times. This chain joins TRBV27 and TRBJ1-1; D is unclear. This CDR3 has 13 residues. Trimming left V 0 bases short and J 3 bases short, with 5 bases between. Germline lookup yields CDR1 MNHEY and CDR2 SMNVEV (reference sequence). CDR3 coding DNA: TGTGCCAGCAGTTTATCGATGTACACTGAAGCTTTCTTT. Residues: CASSLSMYTEAFF.

This clonotype was seen repeatedly, ten times or more. The CDR3 nucleotides read TGTGCCAGCAGTTTAACCTCCTATAGCAATCAGCCCCAGCATTTT. Protein sequence: CASSLTSYSNQPQHF. The chain has TRBV27 and TRBJ1-5; D unclear. The CDR3 loop spans 15 amino acids. V lost 2 bases and J 0 bases, leaving 8 bases between the germline ends. Germline V gives CDR1 MNHEY, CDR2 SMNVEV (reference sequence).

Notes on this clonotype: One end of the junction varies from germline; a read error may be responsible. The chain is built from TRBV6-5 and TRBJ2-7; 8 bases are a match to TRBD1. The CDR3 loop spans 14 amino acids. Germline CDR1 MNHEY, CDR2 SVGAGI. The CDR3 spells CASSTGTGAYEPYF. DNA of the CDR3: TGTGCAAGCAGCACCGGGACAGGTGCATACGAGCCGTACTTC.

This clonotype was counted at least ten times. The chain uses TRBV5-5 and TRBJ2-2; 9 bases line up with TRBD2. Trimming cost V 4 bases and J 3 bases; bases outside gene matches: 13. The CDR3 loop spans 18 amino acids. The germline V gene encodes CDR1 SGHKS and CDR2 YYEKEE (reference sequence). The DNA for the CDR3 is TGTGCCAGCAGCCATCTGGATCCAAGACTAGCGGACACCGGGGAGCTGTTTTTT. Translated: CASSHLDPRLADTGELFF.

The rearrangement uses TRBV2 and TRBJ1-2; D is unresolved. CDR3 length: 20 residues. From germline, CDR1 is SNHLY and CDR2 FYNNEI. V lost 0 bases and J 2 bases, leaving 25 bases between the germline ends. DNA of the CDR3: TGTGCCAGCAGTGAAGCGCTTTTCGCGGCACCCTTAGACTTAAACTATGGCTACACCTTC. It translates to CASSEALFAAPLDLNYGYTF.

At least ten counts were recorded for this clonotype. The V and J genes are TRBV6-1 and TRBJ2-7; D is uncertain. The V and J ends lost 3 bases and 7 bases respectively, with 13 bases between them. The CDR3 sequence is 13 residues long. The germline V gene encodes CDR1 MNHNS and CDR2 SASEGT. The CDR3: CASSERHPMEQYF. The CDR3 region has the DNA TGTGCCAGCAGTGAGAGACACCCGATGGAGCAGTACTTC.

Ten or more counts support this clonotype. This rearrangement joins TRBV7-2 to TRBJ2-1, with a tentative D call TRBD2 (6 bases). The CDR3 has 16 residues. V was shortened by 4 bases and J by 0 bases, with 13 bases between the two germline ends. Germline assignment: CDR1 SGHTA and CDR2 FQGNSA. CDR3 protein: CASSSWTRGSYNEQFF. The DNA for the CDR3 is TGTGCCAGCAGCTCTTGGACGCGGGGCTCCTACAATGAGCAGTTCTTC.

V is TRBV9 and J is TRBJ2-7, with D hard to call. The CDR3 spans 18 residues. The germline V gene has CDR1 SGDLS and CDR2 YYNGEE. Trimming removed 4 bases from V and 2 bases from J, with 25 bases in between. The CDR3 spells CASSSPQSPGFKTYEQYF. In DNA, the CDR3 is TGTGCCAGCAGCTCCCCCCAGTCCCCGGGCTTCAAGACCTACGAGCAGTACTTC. The complete variable domain, with remaining parts taken from reference TRBV9 and TRBJ2-7, reads DSGVTQTPKHLITATGQRVTLRCSPRSGDLSVYWYQQSLDQGLQFLIQYYNGEERAKGNILERFSAQQFPDLHSELNLSSLELGDSALYFCASSSPQSPGFKTYEQYFGPGTRLTVT.

This clonotype was seen at least ten times. V usage is TRBV6-1 and J usage is TRBJ2-7; 10 nucleotides line up with TRBD2. With V trimmed by 2 bases and J by 1 base, 8 bases remained unmatched. The CDR3 extends over 17 amino acids. CDR1 and CDR2 (germline): MNHNS, SASEGT. The DNA of the CDR3 is TGTGCCAGCAGTGAATCTTTAGGACTAGCGGCATCCTACGAGCAGTACTTC. The encoded protein is CASSESLGLAASYEQYF.

On this clonotype: The missing conserved phenylalanine or tryptophan at the end of this CDR3 makes a read error likely. V gene TRBV6-1 combines with J gene TRBJ2-1, with D uncertain. Trimming cost V 4 bases and J 10 bases, with 20 bases left between them. Germline CDR1 and CDR2: MNHNS and SASEGT. This CDR3 is built from 15 residues. CDR3 nucleotide sequence: TGTGCCAGCAGTGTACCCTTTTCCCCCCAAGAGGAGCAGTTCTTA. This sequence encodes CASSVPFSPQEEQFL.

V is TRBV7-9 and J is TRBJ1-4, with D possibly matching TRBD1 (6 bases). Germline V gene lookup returns CDR1 SEHNR and CDR2 FQNEAQ (reference sequence). Trimming pared 6 bases from V and 8 bases from J, leaving 22 bases between. The CDR3 covers 16 residues. The CDR3 spells CASRSVQGMEREKLFF. The CDR3 DNA reads as TGTGCCAGCAGATCGGTGCAGGGGATGGAAAGGGAAAAACTGTTTTTT.

This clonotype has at least ten counts. The rearrangement uses TRBV11-2 and TRBJ2-5; no clear D. The V gene lost 5 bases and the J gene lost 1 base, with 20 bases spanning the gap. Germline V gene data show CDR1 as SGHAT and CDR2 as FQNNGV. CDR3 length: 17 amino acids. The CDR3, as DNA: TGTGCCAGCAGCCCCCCAGGTAGTTCAGGACGCCAAGAGACCCAGTACTTC. Translated: CASSPPGSSGRQETQYF.

About this clonotype: One end of the junction is discordant with germline, which a read error may explain. The chain couples TRBV4-1 to TRBJ2-3; D gene unclear. Germline values: CDR1 MGHRA, CDR2 YSYEKL. The CDR3 extends over 14 amino acids. CDR3 in DNA: TGTGCCAGCAGCCAAGAAAACCCCCGGGATACGCAGTATTTT. This encodes CASSQENPRDTQYF.

This clonotype has a handful of counts. CDR3 nucleotides: TGTGCCAGCAGTGCCGGCATTGGGTACCAAGAGACCCAGTACTTC. Protein: CASSAGIGYQETQYF. V usage is TRBV25-1 and J usage is TRBJ2-5, with no clear D. V gave up 4 bases and J gave up 0 bases, with 12 bases separating them. CDR1 is MGHDK, CDR2 SYGVNS, per germline. This CDR3 is built from 15 residues.

The table lists this clonotype with a few counts. The genes are TRBV6-7 and TRBJ2-5, with 10 bases matching TRBD2. TRBV6-7 is an open reading frame whose function is uncertain. The junction had 10 bases not matched to a gene; V was cut back by 4 bases and J by 2 bases. This CDR3 comprises 17 residues. CDR3 in DNA: TGTGCCAGCAGTTCCCGATCTGCTAGCGGGGGACAAGAGACCCAGTACTTC. Protein product: CASSSRSASGGQETQYF.

Only a few counts were recorded for this clonotype. The V call is TRBV5-4, the J call TRBJ2-1; unclear D gene. The CDR3 has 14 amino acids. V lost 4 bases, J lost 9 bases, and 17 bases lay in between. Per germline, CDR1 SGHNT and CDR2 YYREEE (reference sequence). The CDR3 region is CASSAGPDDIEQFF. The CDR3 DNA is TGTGCCAGCAGCGCAGGACCTGATGACATTGAGCAGTTCTTC.

This clonotype has a count of ten or more. The rearrangement joins TRBV7-3 to TRBJ2-5; D assignment may be TRBD1 or TRBD2 (6 bases each). Germline V gene data show CDR1 as SGHTA and CDR2 as FQGTGA. This CDR3 region has 15 residues. The germline V and J ends were trimmed by 4 bases and 5 bases, with 17 bases remaining between them. CDR3 DNA: TGTGCCAGCAGCTCCACTGGAGGGGGATTTGAGACCCAGTACTTC. This encodes CASSSTGGGFETQYF.

This clonotype was seen only a few times. The chain joins TRBV7-9 to TRBJ2-3; TRBD2 agrees at 12 bases. Germline V lookup: CDR1 SEHNR, CDR2 FQNEAQ (reference sequence). CDR3 length: 16 residues. Trimming removed 5 bases from V and 2 bases from J; junction bases left unmatched: 5. The CDR3 loop reads CASSPSGGGDTDTQYF. For the CDR3, the DNA is TGTGCCAGCAGCCCTAGCGGGGGGGGGGACACAGATACGCAGTATTTT. Combining the CDR3 with reference TRBV7-9 and TRBJ2-3 gives the whole variable domain DTGVSQNPRHKITKRGQNVTFRCDPISEHNRLYWYRQTLGQGPEFLTYFQNEAQLEKSRLLSDRFSAERPKGSFSTLEIQRTEQGDSAMYLCASSPSGGGDTDTQYFGPGTRLTVL.